This T cell receptor beta chain was sequenced in a study of Ad26.COV2.S vaccination and SARS-CoV-2 variants. The study's findings and limits: Quantification of TCR breadth and depth may have yielded underestimates of total T cell responses.

Here immunoSEQ multiplex PCR was the method, and the copy in TCRdb shows in-frame clones only, minus some. The sample has about 350,000 clones, about 87% seen once; the top ten hold approximately 5.9%. A note on this clone: The antigen remains unidentified.

CDR1 is MDHEN and CDR2 is SYDVKM in the germline V gene. The V gene lost 7 bases and the J gene lost 0 bases, with 18 bases spanning the gap. The CDR3 covers 16 residues. Treatment: 15 to 20 received Ad26.COV2.S at low or high dose, single or two shots; several received placebo; per-sample allocation not given. Samples came from day 63 after the first vaccine or placebo injection. The specimen was peripheral blood, collected in a trial of Ad26.COV2.S vaccine versus placebo. The chain employs TRBV28 and TRBJ1-1; D is undetermined. The sequence came from a person between 18 and 60 years old who received the Ad26.COV2.S COVID-19 vaccine or a placebo. CDR3 DNA: TGTGCCAGCACCCTCCCGGGAGGAGCTATGAACACTGAAGCTTTCTTT. Its protein product is CASTLPGGAMNTEAFF.